The clone carrying this T cell receptor (beta chain) was seen many times. Together with a sample-barcoded 5' primer, a J-beta primer mix was included in a second PCR lasting roughly 6 to 12 cycles. TCRdb re-called the 5' RACE reads with MiXCR, one entry per CDR3 protein. The profile shows around 900,000 distinct CDR3 sequences, 51% of them singletons. Peripheral blood, around 9.4 milliliters per donor, was collected. The sample originates from a study of blood T cells in healthy people across ages. V shed 2 bases and J shed 3 bases, with 11 bases lying between them. The germline V gene has CDR1 SGHTA and CDR2 FQGNSA. The CDR3 runs to 14 residues.

The chain combines TRBV7-2 with TRBJ2-7; D gene ambiguous. Sequenced input: blood. The sequence came from a woman in her sixties in good health. CDR3 DNA: TGTGCCAGCAGCTTACAACTCTTGGACTACGAGCAGTACTTC. Translating gives CASSLQLLDYEQYF.